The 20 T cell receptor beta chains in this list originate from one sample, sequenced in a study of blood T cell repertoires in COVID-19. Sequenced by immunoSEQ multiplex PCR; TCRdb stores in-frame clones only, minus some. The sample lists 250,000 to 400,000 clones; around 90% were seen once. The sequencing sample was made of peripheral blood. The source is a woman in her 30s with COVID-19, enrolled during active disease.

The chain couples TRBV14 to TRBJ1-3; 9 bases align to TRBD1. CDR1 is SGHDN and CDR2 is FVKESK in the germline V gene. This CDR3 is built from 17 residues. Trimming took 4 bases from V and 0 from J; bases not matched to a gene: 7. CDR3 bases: TGTGCCAGCAGCCCGCGACAGGGGGGCCTCTCTGGAAACACCATATATTTT. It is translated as CASSPRQGGLSGNTIYF.

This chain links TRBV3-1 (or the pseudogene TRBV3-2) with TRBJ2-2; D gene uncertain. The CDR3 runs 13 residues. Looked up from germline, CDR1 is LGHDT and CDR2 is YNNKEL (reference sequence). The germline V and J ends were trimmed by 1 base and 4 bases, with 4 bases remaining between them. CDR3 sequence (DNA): TGTGCCAGCAGCCAAGGGCCCACCGGGGAGCTGTTTTTT. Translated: CASSQGPTGELFF.

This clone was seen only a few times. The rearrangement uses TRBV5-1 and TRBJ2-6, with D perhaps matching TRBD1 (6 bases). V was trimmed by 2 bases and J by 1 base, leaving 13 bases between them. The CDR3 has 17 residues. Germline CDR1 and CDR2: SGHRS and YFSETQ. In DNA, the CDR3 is TGCGCCAGCAGCTTCAGGGGTAAAGAATCTGGGGCCAACGTCCTGACTTTC. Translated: CASSFRGKESGANVLTF.

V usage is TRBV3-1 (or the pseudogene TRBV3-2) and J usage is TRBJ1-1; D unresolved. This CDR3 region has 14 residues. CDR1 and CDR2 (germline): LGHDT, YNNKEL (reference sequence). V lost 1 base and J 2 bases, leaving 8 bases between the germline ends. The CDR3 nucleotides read TGTGCCAGCAGCCAAGGACACCACAACACTGAAGCTTTCTTT. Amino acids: CASSQGHHNTEAFF.

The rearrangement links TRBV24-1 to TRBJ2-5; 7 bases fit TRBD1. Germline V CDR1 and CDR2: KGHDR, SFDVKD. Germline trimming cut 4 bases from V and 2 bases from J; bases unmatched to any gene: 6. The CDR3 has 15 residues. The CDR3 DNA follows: TGTGCCACCAGTGACCTCGGGACAGCTCAAGAGACCCAGTACTTC. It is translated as CATSDLGTAQETQYF.

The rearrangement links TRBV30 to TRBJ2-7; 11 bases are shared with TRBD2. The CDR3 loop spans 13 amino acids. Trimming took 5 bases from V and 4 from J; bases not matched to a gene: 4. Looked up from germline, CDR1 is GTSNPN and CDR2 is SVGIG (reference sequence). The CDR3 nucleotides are TGTGCCTGGGGGACTAGCGGAACTTACGAGCAGTACTTC. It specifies CAWGTSGTYEQYF.

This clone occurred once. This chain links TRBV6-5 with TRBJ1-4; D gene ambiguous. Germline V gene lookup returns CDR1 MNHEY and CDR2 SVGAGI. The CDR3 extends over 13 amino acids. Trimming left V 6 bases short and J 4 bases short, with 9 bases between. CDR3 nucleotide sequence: TGTGCCAGCAGCCGCGTGTTTAATGAAAAACTGTTTTTT. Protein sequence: CASSRVFNEKLFF.

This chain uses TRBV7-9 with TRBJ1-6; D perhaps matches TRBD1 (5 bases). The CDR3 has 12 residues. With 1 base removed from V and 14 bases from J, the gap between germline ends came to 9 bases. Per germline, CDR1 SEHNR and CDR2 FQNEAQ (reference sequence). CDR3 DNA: TGTGCCAGCAGCTTAGACCCGGGGGCCCTCCACTTT. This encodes CASSLDPGALHF.

The CDR3 region is CASSLRDTKDGYTF. The CDR3 region has the DNA TGCGCCAGCAGCTTGAGGGACACCAAGGATGGCTACACCTTC. V and J are TRBV5-1 and TRBJ1-2; D is possibly TRBD1 (6 bases). CDR1 and CDR2 from the germline V gene are SGHRS and YFSETQ. V was cut by 1 base and J by 6 bases, with 13 bases left in between. This CDR3 is built from 14 residues. Looking up the rest from reference TRBV5-1 and TRBJ1-2 gives the full variable domain: KAGVTQTPRYLIKTRGQQVTLSCSPISGHRSVSWYQQTPGQGLQFLFEYFSETQRNKGNFPGRFSGRQFSNSRSEMNVSTLELGDSALYLCASSLRDTKDGYTFGSGTRLTVV.

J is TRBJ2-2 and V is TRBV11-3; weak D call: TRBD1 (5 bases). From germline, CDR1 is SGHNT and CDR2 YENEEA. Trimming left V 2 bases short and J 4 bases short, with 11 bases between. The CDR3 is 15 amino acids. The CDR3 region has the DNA TGTGCCAGCAGCTTAAGGGCAGGGCTCACCGGGGAGCTGTTTTTT. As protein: CASSLRAGLTGELFF.

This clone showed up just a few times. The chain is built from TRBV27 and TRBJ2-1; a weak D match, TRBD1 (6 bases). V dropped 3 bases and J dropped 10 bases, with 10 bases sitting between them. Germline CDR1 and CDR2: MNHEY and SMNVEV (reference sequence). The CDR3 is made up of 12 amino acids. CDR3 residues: CASSFLDREQFF. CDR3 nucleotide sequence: TGTGCCAGCAGTTTTTTAGACAGGGAGCAGTTCTTC.

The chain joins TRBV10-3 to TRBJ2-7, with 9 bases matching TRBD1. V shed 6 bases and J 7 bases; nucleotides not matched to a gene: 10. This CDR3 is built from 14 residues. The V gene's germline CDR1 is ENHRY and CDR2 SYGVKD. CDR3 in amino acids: CAIRLGQGEREQYF. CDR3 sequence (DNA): TGTGCCATCAGGTTGGGACAGGGAGAACGAGAGCAGTACTTC.

CDR3 sequence (DNA): TGTGCCATCAGTGAGTCTCTAGCGGGAGCGAGTGGGGACAATGAGCAGTTCTTC. This codes for CAISESLAGASGDNEQFF. This chain connects TRBV10-3 to TRBJ2-1; 10 bases align to TRBD2. Germline CDR1 and CDR2: ENHRY and SYGVKD. The length of the CDR3 is 18 residues. V shed 0 bases, J shed 5 bases, and the junction held 10 bases outside the gene matches.

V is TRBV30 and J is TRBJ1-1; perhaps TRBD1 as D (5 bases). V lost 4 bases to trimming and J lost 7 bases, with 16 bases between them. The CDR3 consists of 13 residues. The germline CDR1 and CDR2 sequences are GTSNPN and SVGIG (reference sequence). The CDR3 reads CAWIVSHGGEAFF. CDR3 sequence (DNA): TGTGCCTGGATTGTCAGCCACGGGGGTGAAGCTTTCTTT.

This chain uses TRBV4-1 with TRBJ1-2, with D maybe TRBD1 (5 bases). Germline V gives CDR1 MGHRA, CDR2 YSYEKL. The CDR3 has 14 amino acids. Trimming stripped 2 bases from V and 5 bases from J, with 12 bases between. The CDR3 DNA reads TGCGCCAGCAGCCAACTTCAATCAGGGTATGGCTACACCTTC. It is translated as CASSQLQSGYGYTF.

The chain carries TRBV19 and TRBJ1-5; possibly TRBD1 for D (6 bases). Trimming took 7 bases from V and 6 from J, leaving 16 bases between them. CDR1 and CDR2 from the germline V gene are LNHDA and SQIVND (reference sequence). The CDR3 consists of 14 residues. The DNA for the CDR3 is TGTGCCAGTAATGTACAGGGAACCGCTCAGCCCCAGCATTTT. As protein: CASNVQGTAQPQHF.

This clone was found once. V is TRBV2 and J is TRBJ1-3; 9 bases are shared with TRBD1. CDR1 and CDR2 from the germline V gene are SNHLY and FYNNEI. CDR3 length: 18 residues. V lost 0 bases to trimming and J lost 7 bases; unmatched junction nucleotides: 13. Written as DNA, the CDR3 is TGTGCCAGCAGTGAAGCGCTTACAAAACAGGGGGCTCGGAACACCATATATTTT. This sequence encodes CASSEALTKQGARNTIYF.

CDR3 nucleotides: TGCGCCAGCAGCCAAGGGACTAGCGGGAACTACGAGCAGTACTTC. The encoded protein is CASSQGTSGNYEQYF. V gene TRBV4-1 combines with J gene TRBJ2-7, with TRBD2 matching 12 bases. Germline-derived CDR1 and CDR2 are MGHRA and YSYEKL. CDR3 length: 15 residues. With V trimmed by 1 base and J by 3 bases, 1 base remained unmatched.

CDR3 region: CSVVGDGAFF. The CDR3 DNA reads TGCAGCGTTGTAGGGGATGGGGCTTTCTTT. The chain links TRBV29-1 to TRBJ1-1; possibly TRBD1 for D (5 bases). Germline CDR1 SQVTM, CDR2 ANQGSEA. The V end was cut by 4 bases, the J end by 11 bases, with 11 bases between. The CDR3 length is 10 residues.

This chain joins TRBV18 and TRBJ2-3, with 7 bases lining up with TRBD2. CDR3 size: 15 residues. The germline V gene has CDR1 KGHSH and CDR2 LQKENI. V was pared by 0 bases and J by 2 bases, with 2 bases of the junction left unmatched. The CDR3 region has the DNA TGTGCCAGCTCACCACCGGGGGGGAACACAGATACGCAGTATTTT. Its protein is CASSPPGGNTDTQYF.